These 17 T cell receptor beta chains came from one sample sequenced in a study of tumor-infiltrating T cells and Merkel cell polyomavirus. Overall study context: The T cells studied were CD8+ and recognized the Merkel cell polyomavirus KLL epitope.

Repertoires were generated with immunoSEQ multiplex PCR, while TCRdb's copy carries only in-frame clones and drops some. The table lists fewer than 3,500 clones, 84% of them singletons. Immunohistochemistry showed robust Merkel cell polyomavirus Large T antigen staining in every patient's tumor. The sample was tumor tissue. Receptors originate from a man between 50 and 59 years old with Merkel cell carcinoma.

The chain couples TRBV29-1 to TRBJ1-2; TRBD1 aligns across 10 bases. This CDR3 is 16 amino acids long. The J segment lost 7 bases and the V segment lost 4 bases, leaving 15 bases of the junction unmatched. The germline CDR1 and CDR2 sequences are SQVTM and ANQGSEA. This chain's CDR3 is CSVVAPSPGQGSGYTF. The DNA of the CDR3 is TGCAGCGTTGTGGCGCCATCCCCGGGACAGGGGTCTGGCTACACCTTC.

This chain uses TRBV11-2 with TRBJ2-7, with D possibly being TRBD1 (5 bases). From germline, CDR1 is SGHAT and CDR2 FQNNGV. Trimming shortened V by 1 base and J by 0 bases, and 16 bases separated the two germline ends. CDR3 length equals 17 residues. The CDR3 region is CASSLGGAPGRSYEQYV. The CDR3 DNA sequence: TGTGCCAGCAGCTTAGGTGGGGCCCCAGGTCGCTCCTACGAGCAGTACGTC.

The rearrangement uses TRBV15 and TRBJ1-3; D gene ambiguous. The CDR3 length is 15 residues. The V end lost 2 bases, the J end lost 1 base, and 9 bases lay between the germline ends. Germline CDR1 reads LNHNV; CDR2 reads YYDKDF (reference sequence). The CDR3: CATSRMTVSGNTIYF. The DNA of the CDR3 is TGTGCCACCAGCAGAATGACTGTGTCTGGAAACACCATATATTTT.

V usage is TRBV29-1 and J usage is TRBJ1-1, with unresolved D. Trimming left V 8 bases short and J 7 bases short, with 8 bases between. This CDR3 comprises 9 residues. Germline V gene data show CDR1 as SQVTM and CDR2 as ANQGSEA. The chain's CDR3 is CSTGGEAFF. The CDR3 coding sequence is TGCAGCACCGGTGGTGAAGCTTTCTTT.

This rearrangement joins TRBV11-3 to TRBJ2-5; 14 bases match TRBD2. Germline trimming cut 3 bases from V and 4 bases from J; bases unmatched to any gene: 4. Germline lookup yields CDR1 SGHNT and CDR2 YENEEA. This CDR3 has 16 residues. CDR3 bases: TGTGCCAGCAGCTTGTCGACTAGCGGGGGGGCAGAGACCCAGTACTTC. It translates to CASSLSTSGGAETQYF.

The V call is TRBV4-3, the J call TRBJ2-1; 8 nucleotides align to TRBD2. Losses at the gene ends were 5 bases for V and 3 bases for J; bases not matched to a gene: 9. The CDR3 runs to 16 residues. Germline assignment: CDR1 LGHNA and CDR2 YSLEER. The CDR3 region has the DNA TGCGCCAGCAGCGAAGCAGACGCGGGGGGCTACAATGAGCAGTTCTTC. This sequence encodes CASSEADAGGYNEQFF.

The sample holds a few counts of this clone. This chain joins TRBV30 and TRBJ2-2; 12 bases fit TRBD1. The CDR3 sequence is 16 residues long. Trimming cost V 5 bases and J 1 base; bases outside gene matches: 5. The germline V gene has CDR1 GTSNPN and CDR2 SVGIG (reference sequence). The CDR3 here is CAWVGTGGLNTGELFF. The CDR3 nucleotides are TGTGCCTGGGTGGGGACAGGGGGCCTGAACACCGGGGAGCTGTTTTTT.

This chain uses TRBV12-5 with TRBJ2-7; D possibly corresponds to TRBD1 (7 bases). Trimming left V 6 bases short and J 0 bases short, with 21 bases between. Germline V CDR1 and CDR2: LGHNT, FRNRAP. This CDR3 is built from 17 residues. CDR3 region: CASGDPPDRTISYEQYF. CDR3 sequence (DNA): TGTGCTAGTGGGGACCCCCCGGACAGGACTATCTCCTACGAGCAGTACTTC.

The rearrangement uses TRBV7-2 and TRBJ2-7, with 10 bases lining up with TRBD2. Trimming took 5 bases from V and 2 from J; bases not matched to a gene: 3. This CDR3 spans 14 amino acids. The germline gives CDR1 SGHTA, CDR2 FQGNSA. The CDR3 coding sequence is TGTGCCAGCAGCAAAACTAGCGGGGCCTACGAGCAGTACGTC. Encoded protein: CASSKTSGAYEQYV.

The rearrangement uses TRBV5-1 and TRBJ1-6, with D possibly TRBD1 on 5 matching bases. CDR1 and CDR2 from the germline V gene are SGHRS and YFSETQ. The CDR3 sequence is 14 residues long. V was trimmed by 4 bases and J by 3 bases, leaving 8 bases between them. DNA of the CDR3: TGCGCCAGCAGCACTGACAGCTATAATTCACCCCTCCACTTT. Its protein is CASSTDSYNSPLHF.

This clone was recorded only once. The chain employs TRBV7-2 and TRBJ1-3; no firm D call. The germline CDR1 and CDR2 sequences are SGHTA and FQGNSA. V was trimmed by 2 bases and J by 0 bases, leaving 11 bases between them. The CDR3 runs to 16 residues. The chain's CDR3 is CASSLNTVTSGNTIYF. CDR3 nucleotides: TGTGCCAGCAGCTTAAACACAGTGACCTCTGGAAACACCATATATTTT.

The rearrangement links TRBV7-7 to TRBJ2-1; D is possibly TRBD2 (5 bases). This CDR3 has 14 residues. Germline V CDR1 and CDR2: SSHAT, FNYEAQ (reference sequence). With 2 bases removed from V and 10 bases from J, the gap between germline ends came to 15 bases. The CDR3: CASSLTSGFGEQFF. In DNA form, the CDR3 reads TGTGCCAGCAGCTTAACATCGGGGTTTGGGGAGCAGTTCTTC.

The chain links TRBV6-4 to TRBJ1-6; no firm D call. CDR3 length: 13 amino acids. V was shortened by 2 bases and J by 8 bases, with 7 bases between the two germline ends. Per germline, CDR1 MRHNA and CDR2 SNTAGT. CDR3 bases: TGTGCCAGCAGTGACGGGCCCGATTCACCCCTCCACTTT. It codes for CASSDGPDSPLHF.

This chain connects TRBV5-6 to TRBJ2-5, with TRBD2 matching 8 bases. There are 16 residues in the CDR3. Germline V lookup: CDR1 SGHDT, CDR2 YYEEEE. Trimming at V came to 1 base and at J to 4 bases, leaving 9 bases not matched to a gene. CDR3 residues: CASSLPGGPGGETQYF. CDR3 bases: TGTGCCAGCAGCTTGCCGGGGGGGCCTGGGGGAGAGACCCAGTACTTC.

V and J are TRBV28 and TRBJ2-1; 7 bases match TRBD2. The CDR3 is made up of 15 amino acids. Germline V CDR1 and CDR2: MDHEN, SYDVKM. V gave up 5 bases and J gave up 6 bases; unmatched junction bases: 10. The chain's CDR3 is CASSLGREGSNEQFF. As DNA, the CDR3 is TGTGCCAGCAGTCTTGGCAGGGAGGGGAGCAATGAGCAGTTCTTC.

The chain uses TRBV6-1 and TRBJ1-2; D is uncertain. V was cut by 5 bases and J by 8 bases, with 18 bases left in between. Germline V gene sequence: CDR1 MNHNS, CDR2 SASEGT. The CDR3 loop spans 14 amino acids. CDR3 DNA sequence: TGTGCCAGCAGTCACTTAACAGCTCCCAAGGGCTACACCTTC. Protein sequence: CASSHLTAPKGYTF.

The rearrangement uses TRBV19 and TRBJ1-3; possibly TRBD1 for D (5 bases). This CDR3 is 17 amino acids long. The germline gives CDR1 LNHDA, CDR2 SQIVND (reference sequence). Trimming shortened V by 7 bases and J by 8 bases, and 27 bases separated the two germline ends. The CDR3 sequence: CASKPLSTGNSVHTIYF. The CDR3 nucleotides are TGTGCCAGTAAGCCACTGAGCACAGGAAACTCCGTCCACACCATATATTTT.